A selection of T cell receptor beta chains follows, all from one sample in a study of cytomegalovirus exposure and HLA in healthy donors. Clones were read by immunoSEQ multiplex PCR, and TCRdb kept only the in-frame ones, dropping some. The data show approximately 140,000 clones, about 78% seen once. Sequenced material: PBMCs. All receptors come from a man between 35 and 55 years old in good health and CMV-seropositive. The CDR3 runs from the conserved cysteine through the conserved F or W. D genes are given only for firm matches. Clone size is given for some rows only: seen once, a few or many times, or a class if the clone is expanded.

d_gene,v_gene,len,j_gene,abundance,CDR3nt,CDR3aa
TRBD1,TRBV28,16,TRBJ2-3,NA,TGTGCCAGCAGTTTAGGGGGACAGGGATGGCCAGATACGCAGTATTTT,CASSLGGQGWPDTQYF
NA,TRBV27,16,TRBJ1-2,few,TGTGCCAGCAGTTTATCCCGGACAGTAGCTAACTATGGCTACACCTTC,CASSLSRTVANYGYTF
TRBD1,TRBV27,16,TRBJ2-1,NA,TGTGCCAGCAGTTTGAGAGGGGGCGATTACTACAATGAGCAGTTCTTC,CASSLRGGDYYNEQFF
TRBD2,TRBV7-2,16,TRBJ2-7,NA,TGTGCCAGCAGCCAGACTAGCGGGAGGGCCGGAGGGGAGCAGTACTTC,CASSQTSGRAGGEQYF
NA,TRBV2,16,TRBJ2-5,NA,TGTGCCAGCAGTAACGGGTGGGGCATCAACCAAGAGACCCAGTACTTC,CASSNGWGINQETQYF
NA,TRBV27,13,TRBJ1-1,NA,TGTGCCAGCAGTTTATTACAGAACACTGAAGCTTTCTTT,CASSLLQNTEAFF
NA,TRBV5-1,14,TRBJ2-7,NA,TGCGCCAGCAGCTTGTCCAGGCTGAACTACGAGCAGTACTTC,CASSLSRLNYEQYF
NA,TRBV27,13,TRBJ1-1,NA,TGTGCCAGCAGTTTACTCAGGGACACTGAAGCTTTCTTT,CASSLLRDTEAFF
NA,TRBV19,11,TRBJ2-1,NA,TGTGCCGTCGACAGGAACAATGAGCAGTTCTTC,CAVDRNNEQFF
TRBD1,TRBV10-3,17,TRBJ1-1,NA,TGTGCCATCAGTGGTAACCCGGGGACAGGGGGCAGAACTGAAGCTTTCTTT,CAISGNPGTGGRTEAFF
NA,TRBV7-9,14,TRBJ1-2,NA,TGTGCCAGCAGCTTAGCTGGGGGAGGTAATGGCTACACCTTC,CASSLAGGGNGYTF
NA,TRBV11-2,16,TRBJ2-1,NA,TGTGCCAGCAGCTTAGTTGTCAGGGTTAATTTGAATGAGCAGTTCTTC,CASSLVVRVNLNEQFF
NA,TRBV4-2,15,TRBJ2-7,NA,TGTGCCAGCAGCCCGCCCGGGGAACAGTCCTACGAGCAGTACTTC,CASSPPGEQSYEQYF
NA,TRBV11-3,18,TRBJ1-2,NA,TGTGCCAGCAGCTTAGAAGGGGGAGCTACGATCCCTTTGGGGGGCTACACCTTC,CASSLEGGATIPLGGYTF
NA,TRBV5-6,15,TRBJ2-2,NA,TGTGCCAGCAGCTTGACCGCAGGCTTGATCGGGGAGCTGTTTTTT,CASSLTAGLIGELFF
TRBD1,TRBV28,15,TRBJ2-7,NA,TGTGCCAGCAGTTTCCGGGACAGGCCCTCCTACGAGCAGTACTTC,CASSFRDRPSYEQYF
NA,TRBV18,17,TRBJ2-6,NA,TGTGCCAGCTCACCCCCTCAGAGAGGATCCCGGGTCAACGTCCTGACTTTC,CASSPPQRGSRVNVLTF
NA,TRBV6-1,14,TRBJ2-2,NA,TGTGCCAGCAGTGAAGTTAGCAGGGCTGGGGAGCTGTTTTTT,CASSEVSRAGELFF
TRBD2,TRBV4-2,18,TRBJ2-2,NA,TGTGCCAGCAGCCGGACTAGCGGGGGTCAAGGCGGGACCGGGGAGCTGTTTTTT,CASSRTSGGQGGTGELFF
TRBD1,TRBV7-8,19,TRBJ1-2,NA,TGTGCCAGCAGCTTAGCGTTGGGGGCAGGGGGCCCCAACCTCTATGGCTACACCTTC,CASSLALGAGGPNLYGYTF
NA,TRBV19,13,TRBJ2-4,NA,TGTGCCAGCGGGGGACAGGCCAAAAACATTCAGTACTTC,CASGGQAKNIQYF
NA,TRBV25-1,14,TRBJ2-7,NA,TGTGCCAGCAGTGAATACAACACGGGGGACGAGCAGTACTTC,CASSEYNTGDEQYF
TRBD1,TRBV5-1,15,TRBJ2-7,NA,TGCGCCAGCAGCCCCGACAGGGTAAATGCCTACGAGCAGTACTTC,CASSPDRVNAYEQYF
TRBD1,TRBV7-2,17,TRBJ1-2,NA,TGTGCCAGCAGCTTAGCGCCTCAAGTTGGACAGGTCTATGGCTACACCTTC,CASSLAPQVGQVYGYTF
NA,TRBV11-3,15,TRBJ1-1,NA,TGTGCCAGCAGCTTAGATCGAACAGGGATGACTGAAGCTTTCTTT,CASSLDRTGMTEAFF
NA,TRBV19,15,TRBJ1-5,NA,TGTGCCAGTAGTAGTGTCGGGGGTAGCAATCAGCCCCAGCATTTT,CASSSVGGSNQPQHF
NA,TRBV9,16,TRBJ2-2,NA,TGTGCCAGCAGCGTTCTGAATAGCATGAACACCGGGGAGCTGTTTTTT,CASSVLNSMNTGELFF
TRBD1,TRBV10-2,14,TRBJ1-1,NA,TGCGCCAGCAGTGAGGGACAGGGCTCCACTGAAGCTTTCTTT,CASSEGQGSTEAFF
TRBD1,TRBV18,14,TRBJ1-4,NA,TGTGCCAGCTCAGCCGGGACAGGAAATGAAAAACTGTTTTTT,CASSAGTGNEKLFF
NA,TRBV6-5,16,TRBJ1-6,NA,TGTGCCAGCAGTTACTGGCGACAGGCTAAGAATTCACCCCTCCACTTT,CASSYWRQAKNSPLHF
NA,TRBV30,13,TRBJ1-1,once,TGTGCCTGGAGTGTACGGGGGAATACTGAAGCTTTCTTT,CAWSVRGNTEAFF
NA,TRBV28,13,TRBJ1-2,NA,TGTGCCAGCAGTTTGACAACTAACTATGGCTACACCTTC,CASSLTTNYGYTF
TRBD1,TRBV28,16,TRBJ1-2,NA,TGTGCCAGCAGCCGCGGCCATACAGGGGGCGCGGGAGGCTACACCTTC,CASSRGHTGGAGGYTF
TRBD2,TRBV7-2,15,TRBJ2-7,NA,TGTGCCAGCAGCTTAGTGGCGGGAGGGCCGGGGGAGCAGTACTTC,CASSLVAGGPGEQYF
NA,TRBV20-1,11,TRBJ2-7,NA,TGCAGTGCTAGAGAACAGCCGGAGCAGTACTTC,CSAREQPEQYF
TRBD1,TRBV5-1,16,TRBJ1-2,NA,TGCGCCAGCAGCTTGGTATCTCAGGGGGCTCTCTATGGCTACACCTTC,CASSLVSQGALYGYTF
TRBD2,TRBV11-2,17,TRBJ2-7,NA,TGTGCCAGCAGGGTCGGACTAGCGGGAGGATACCCCTACGAGCAGTACTTC,CASRVGLAGGYPYEQYF
NA,TRBV11-2,13,TRBJ1-1,NA,TGTGCCAGCAACAGGGCGAAGAACACTGAAGCTTTCTTT,CASNRAKNTEAFF
TRBD2,TRBV4-1,16,TRBJ2-1,NA,TGCGCCAGCAGCTCACGACTAGCGGGGGGATACAATGAGCAGTTCTTC,CASSSRLAGGYNEQFF
NA,TRBV15,14,TRBJ1-4,once,TGTGCCACCAGCAGAGATCGGGGGGTTGGGGAACTGTTTTTT,CATSRDRGVGELFF
TRBD1,TRBV6-5,13,TRBJ1-1,NA,TGTGCCAGCAGGCAGGGGGCGAGGGGTGAAGCTTTCTTT,CASRQGARGEAFF
NA,TRBV5-1,16,TRBJ1-5,once,TGCGCCAGCAGGACAGACTTCAGGGAACGCAATCAGCCCCAGCATTTT,CASRTDFRERNQPQHF
NA,TRBV10-3,13,TRBJ1-1,NA,TGTGCCATCAGTCGACAGATGAACACTGAAGCTTTCTTT,CAISRQMNTEAFF
TRBD1,TRBV5-1,17,TRBJ2-1,few,TGCGCCAGCAGCTTGGGCGGGACAGGGGGCGGTAGGAATGAGCAGTTCTTC,CASSLGGTGGGRNEQFF
TRBD1,TRBV6-1,14,TRBJ1-2,NA,TGTGCCAGCAGGAACAGGGGGCGCGGGAATGGCTACACCTTC,CASRNRGRGNGYTF
TRBD1,TRBV19,12,TRBJ2-7,NA,TGTGCCAGTAGTACTCGACAGGGAAAGCAGTACTTC,CASSTRQGKQYF
TRBD1,TRBV10-2,15,TRBJ2-5,few,TGCGCCAGCAGTCCCGGGACAGGGTCGTTCGAGACCCAGTACTTC,CASSPGTGSFETQYF
NA,TRBV19,13,TRBJ1-2,NA,TGTGCCAGTAGTGAGAACAGGGTTGCAGGCTACACCTTC,CASSENRVAGYTF
NA,TRBV28,11,TRBJ2-7,NA,TGTGCCAGCAGTTTCCTCTACGAGCAGTACTTC,CASSFLYEQYF
NA,TRBV5-1,16,TRBJ2-1,NA,TGCGCCAGCAGCCTACAGACAGAGGCTCCCTACAATGAGCAGTTCTTC,CASSLQTEAPYNEQFF
TRBD1,TRBV28,12,TRBJ1-2,NA,TGTGCCAGCAGCTCAGGGGGGTATGGCTACACCTTC,CASSSGGYGYTF
NA,TRBV19,13,TRBJ2-7,NA,TGTGCCAGTAGTATATCCGTTGAGTACGAGCAGTACTTC,CASSISVEYEQYF
TRBD2,TRBV9,16,TRBJ2-3,NA,TGTGCCAGCAGCCCGCGGGGGACCGGGAGGACAGATACGCAGTATTTT,CASSPRGTGRTDTQYF
TRBD1,TRBV9,13,TRBJ2-7,NA,TGTGCCAGCAGCGCACAGGGGGCCTACGAGCAGTACTTC,CASSAQGAYEQYF